A selection of T cell receptor beta chains follows, all from one sample in a study of human T cells and chemical hapten exposure. TCRdb used MiXCR to reprocess the RACE reads, holding one entry per CDR3 protein. The sample has 130,000 or so distinct CDR3 sequences; approximately 10% are singletons. This specimen consisted of whole blood, obtained in connection with sensitization to the hapten diphenylcyclopropenone (DPC). The origin of the receptors is a woman aged 45-60 years with alopecia areata. Some clones in this sample may be carry-over from other donors' samples. Each CDR3 is given with its conserved first and last residue. D genes are given only for firm matches. Clone size, where shown, is once, few, many, or a class for clones that have expanded.

J gene,clone size,D gene,V gene,CDR3 protein,CDR3 DNA
TRBJ1-2,.,TRBD1,TRBV14,CASSQVRTGFNGYTF,TGTGCCAGCAGCCAAGTAAGGACAGGGTTCAATGGCTACACCTTC
TRBJ2-1,.,TRBD2,TRBV28,CASSLSGRSGEQFF,TGTGCCAGCAGTTTAAGCGGGAGGTCCGGTGAGCAGTTCTTC
TRBJ2-1,few,.,TRBV25-1,CASSTGTYNEQFF,TGTGCCAGCAGTACCGGGACCTACAATGAGCAGTTCTTC
TRBJ1-5,once,TRBD1,TRBV6-5,CASSSSGGTGYNQPQHF,TGTGCCAGCAGTTCCTCCGGGGGGACAGGGTACAATCAGCCCCAGCATTTT
TRBJ1-1,.,.,TRBV5-1,CASSLVPGHDEAFF,TGCGCCAGCAGCTTGGTCCCAGGACATGATGAAGCTTTCTTT
TRBJ1-4,once,.,TRBV7-2,CASSLDPGRSELFF,TGTGCCAGCAGCTTAGACCCCGGCCGATCAGAACTGTTTTTT
TRBJ1-5,few,.,TRBV20-1,CSARDPLNQPQHF,TGCAGTGCTAGAGACCCCCTTAATCAGCCCCAGCATTTT
TRBJ1-6,.,.,TRBV13,CASSLGQGGNSPLHF,TGTGCCAGCAGCTTAGGCCAGGGAGGTAATTCACCCCTCCACTTT
TRBJ1-5,few,TRBD1,TRBV3-1,CASSQDTRGNQPQHF,TGTGCCAGCAGCCAAGATACCAGGGGGAATCAGCCCCAGCATTTT
TRBJ1-2,few,.,TRBV6-1,CASSADFRQETNYGYTF,TGTGCCAGCAGTGCCGACTTCCGACAGGAAACTAACTATGGCTACACCTTC
TRBJ2-7,.,.,TRBV2,CASTGANYEQYF,TGTGCCAGCACCGGGGCTAACTACGAGCAGTACTTC
TRBJ2-7,many,TRBD2,TRBV20-1,CSARPGTSGTYEQYF,TGCAGTGCCCGACCCGGGACTAGCGGCACCTACGAGCAGTACTTC
TRBJ1-6,.,.,TRBV7-2,CASSFSRAGSPLHF,TGTGCCAGCAGCTTCAGCAGGGCGGGCTCACCCCTCCACTTT
TRBJ2-1,.,.,TRBV7-2,CASSLVRGSYNEQFF,TGTGCCAGCAGCTTAGTCAGGGGCTCCTACAATGAGCAGTTCTTC
TRBJ2-6,few,.,TRBV10-3,CAISDREPGANVLTF,TGTGCCATCAGTGACCGGGAACCTGGGGCCAACGTCCTGACTTTC
TRBJ2-7,.,.,TRBV5-5,CASSLASVYEQYF,TGTGCCAGCAGCTTGGCAAGCGTGTACGAGCAGTACTTC
TRBJ1-4,.,.,TRBV7-9,CASSLREMANEKLFF,TGTGCCAGCAGCTTACGGGAAATGGCTAATGAAAAACTGTTTTTT